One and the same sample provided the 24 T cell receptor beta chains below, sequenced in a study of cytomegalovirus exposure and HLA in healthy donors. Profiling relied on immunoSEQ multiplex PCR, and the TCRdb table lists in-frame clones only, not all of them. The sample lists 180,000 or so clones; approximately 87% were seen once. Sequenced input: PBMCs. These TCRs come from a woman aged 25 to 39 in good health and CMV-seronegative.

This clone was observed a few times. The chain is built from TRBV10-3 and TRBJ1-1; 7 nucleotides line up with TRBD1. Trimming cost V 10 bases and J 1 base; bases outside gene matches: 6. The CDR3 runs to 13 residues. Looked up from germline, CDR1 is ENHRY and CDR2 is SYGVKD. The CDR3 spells CATSGQANTEAFF. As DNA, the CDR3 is TGTGCCACCTCCGGACAGGCGAACACTGAAGCTTTCTTT.

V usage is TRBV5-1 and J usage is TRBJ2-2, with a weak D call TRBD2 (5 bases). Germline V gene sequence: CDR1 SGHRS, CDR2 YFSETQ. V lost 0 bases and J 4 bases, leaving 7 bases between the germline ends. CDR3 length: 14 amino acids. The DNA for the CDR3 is TGCGCCAGCAGCTTGGGTCGGGGCACCGGGGAGCTGTTTTTT. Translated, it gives CASSLGRGTGELFF.

Here the CDR3 reads CASSQVVGEEPLHF. The CDR3 DNA sequence: TGCGCCAGCAGCCAAGTGGTAGGGGAAGAACCCCTCCACTTT. V gene TRBV4-1 combines with J gene TRBJ1-6, with D perhaps matching TRBD1 (5 bases). Trimming shortened V by 1 base and J by 12 bases, and 13 bases separated the two germline ends. This CDR3 region has 14 residues. Germline V CDR1 and CDR2: MGHRA, YSYEKL.

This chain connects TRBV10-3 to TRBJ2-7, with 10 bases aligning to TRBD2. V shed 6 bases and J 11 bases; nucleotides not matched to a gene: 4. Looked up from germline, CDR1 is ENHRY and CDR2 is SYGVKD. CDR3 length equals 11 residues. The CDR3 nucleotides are TGTGCCATCAGGTCTAGCGGGAGAGAGTACTTC. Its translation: CAIRSSGREYF.

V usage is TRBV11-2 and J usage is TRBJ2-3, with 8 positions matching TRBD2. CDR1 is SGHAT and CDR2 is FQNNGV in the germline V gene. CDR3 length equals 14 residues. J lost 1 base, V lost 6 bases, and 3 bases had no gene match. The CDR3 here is CASSSGVGTDTQYF. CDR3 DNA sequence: TGTGCCAGCAGTAGCGGGGTCGGCACAGATACGCAGTATTTT.

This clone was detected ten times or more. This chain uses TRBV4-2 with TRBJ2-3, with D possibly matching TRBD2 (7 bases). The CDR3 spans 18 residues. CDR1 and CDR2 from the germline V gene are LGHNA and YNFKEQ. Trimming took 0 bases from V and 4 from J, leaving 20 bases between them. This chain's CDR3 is CASSQDRARGGLADTQYF. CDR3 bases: TGTGCCAGCAGCCAAGATAGGGCGAGGGGGGGCCTCGCAGATACGCAGTATTTT.

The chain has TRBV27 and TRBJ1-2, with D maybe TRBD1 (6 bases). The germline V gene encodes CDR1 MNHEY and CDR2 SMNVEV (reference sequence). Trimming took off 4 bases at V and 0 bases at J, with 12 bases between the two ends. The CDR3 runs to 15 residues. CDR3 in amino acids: CASSSGTTTNYGYTF. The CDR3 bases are TGTGCCAGCAGTTCTGGGACAACGACTAACTATGGCTACACCTTC.

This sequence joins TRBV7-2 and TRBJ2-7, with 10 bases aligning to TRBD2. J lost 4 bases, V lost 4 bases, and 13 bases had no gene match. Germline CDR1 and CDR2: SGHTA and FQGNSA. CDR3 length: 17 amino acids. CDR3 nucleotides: TGTGCCAGCAGCTCTAACCTGGCTAGCGGGGGTTTATACGAGCAGTACTTC. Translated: CASSSNLASGGLYEQYF.

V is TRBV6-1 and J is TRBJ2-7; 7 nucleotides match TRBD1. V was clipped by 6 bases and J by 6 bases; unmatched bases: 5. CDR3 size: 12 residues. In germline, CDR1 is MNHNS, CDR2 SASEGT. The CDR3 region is CASRRQGSEQYF. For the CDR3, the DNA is TGTGCCAGCAGAAGACAGGGCTCCGAGCAGTACTTC.

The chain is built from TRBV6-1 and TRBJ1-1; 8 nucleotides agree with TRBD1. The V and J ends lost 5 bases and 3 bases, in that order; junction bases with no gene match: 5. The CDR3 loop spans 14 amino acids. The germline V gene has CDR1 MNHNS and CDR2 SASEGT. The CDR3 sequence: CASSRTGKDTEAFF. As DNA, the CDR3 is TGTGCCAGCAGTCGGACAGGGAAGGACACTGAAGCTTTCTTT.

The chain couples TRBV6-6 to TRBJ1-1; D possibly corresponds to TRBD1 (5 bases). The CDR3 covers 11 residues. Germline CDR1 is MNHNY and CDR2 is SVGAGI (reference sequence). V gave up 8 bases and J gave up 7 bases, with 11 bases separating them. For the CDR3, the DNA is TGTGCCAGCGTACGACAGCATGAAGCTTTCTTT. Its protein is CASVRQHEAFF.

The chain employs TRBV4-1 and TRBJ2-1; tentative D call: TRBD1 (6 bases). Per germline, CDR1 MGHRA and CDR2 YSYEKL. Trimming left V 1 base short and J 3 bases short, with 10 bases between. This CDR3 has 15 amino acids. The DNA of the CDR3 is TGCGCCAGCAGCCAAGTGGGGGACATCTACAATGAGCAGTTCTTC. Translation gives CASSQVGDIYNEQFF.

CDR3 sequence (DNA): TGTGCCACCCAGCAGGGGGCCGGAAGGGCTTTCTTT. It specifies CATQQGAGRAFF. The chain carries TRBV19 and TRBJ1-1, with TRBD1 matching 8 bases. Germline V CDR1 and CDR2: LNHDA, SQIVND (reference sequence). The CDR3 has 12 amino acids. The junction had 12 bases not matched to a gene; V was cut back by 10 bases and J by 11 bases.

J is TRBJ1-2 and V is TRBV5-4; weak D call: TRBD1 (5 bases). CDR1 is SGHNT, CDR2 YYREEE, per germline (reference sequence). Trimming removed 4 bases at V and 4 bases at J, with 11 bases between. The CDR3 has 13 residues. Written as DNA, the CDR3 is TGTGCCAGCAGCAACACAGGTTTCTATGGCTACACCTTC. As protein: CASSNTGFYGYTF.

The CDR3 DNA is TGTGCCAGCAGCTTCGAAGGGGCCTCCTATGGCTACACCTTC. It codes for CASSFEGASYGYTF. The chain joins TRBV7-9 to TRBJ1-2; the D gene is possibly TRBD1 (5 bases). The CDR3 contains 14 residues. CDR1 and CDR2 (germline): SEHNR, FQNEAQ (reference sequence). V lost 3 bases and J 4 bases, leaving 12 bases between the germline ends.

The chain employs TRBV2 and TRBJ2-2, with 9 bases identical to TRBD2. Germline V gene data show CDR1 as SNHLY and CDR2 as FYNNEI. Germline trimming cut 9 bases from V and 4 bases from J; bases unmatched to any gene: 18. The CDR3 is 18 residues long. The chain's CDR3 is CASTQDKSGGTPTGELFF. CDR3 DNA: TGTGCCAGTACGCAAGACAAAAGCGGGGGGACACCCACCGGGGAGCTGTTTTTT.

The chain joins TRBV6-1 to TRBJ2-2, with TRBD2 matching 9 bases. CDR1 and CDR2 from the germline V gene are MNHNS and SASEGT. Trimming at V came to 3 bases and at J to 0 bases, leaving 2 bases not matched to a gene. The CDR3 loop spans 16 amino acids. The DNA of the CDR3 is TGTGCCAGCAGTGACCTAGCGGGGACGAACACCGGGGAGCTGTTTTTT. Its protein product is CASSDLAGTNTGELFF.

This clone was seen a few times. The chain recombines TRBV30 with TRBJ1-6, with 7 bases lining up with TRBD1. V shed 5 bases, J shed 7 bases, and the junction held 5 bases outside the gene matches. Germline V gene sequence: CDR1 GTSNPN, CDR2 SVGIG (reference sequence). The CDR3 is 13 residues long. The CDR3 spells CAWRGQINSPLHF. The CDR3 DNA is TGTGCCTGGCGGGGACAGATAAATTCACCCCTCCACTTT.

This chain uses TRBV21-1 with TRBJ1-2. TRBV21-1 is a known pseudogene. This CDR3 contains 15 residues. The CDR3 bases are TGTGCCAGCAGCAAAACTCAGCAGGGAGGCTATGGCTACACCTTC. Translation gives CASSKTQQGGYGYTF.

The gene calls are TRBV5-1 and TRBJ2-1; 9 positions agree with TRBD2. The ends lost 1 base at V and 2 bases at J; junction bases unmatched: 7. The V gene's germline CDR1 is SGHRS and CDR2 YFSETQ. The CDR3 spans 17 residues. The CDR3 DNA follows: TGCGCCAGCAGCTTGTTAAGCGGGGGGAGCACCTACAATGAGCAGTTCTTC. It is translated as CASSLLSGGSTYNEQFF.

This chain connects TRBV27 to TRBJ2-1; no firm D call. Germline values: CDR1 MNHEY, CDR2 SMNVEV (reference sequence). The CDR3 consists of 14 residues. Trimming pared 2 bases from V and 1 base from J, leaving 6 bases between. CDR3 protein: CASSLVGSYNEQFF. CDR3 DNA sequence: TGTGCCAGCAGTTTAGTCGGTTCCTACAATGAGCAGTTCTTC.

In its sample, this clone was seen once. The CDR3 nucleotides are TGTGCCAGCAGTGAACCGGCAGGCTTAAGTGAAAAACTGTTTTTT. It yields the protein CASSEPAGLSEKLFF. The J gene is TRBJ1-4, the V gene TRBV6-1, with D hard to call. In germline, CDR1 is MNHNS, CDR2 SASEGT. CDR3 length: 15 residues. The germline V and J ends were trimmed by 2 bases and 7 bases, with 14 bases remaining between them.

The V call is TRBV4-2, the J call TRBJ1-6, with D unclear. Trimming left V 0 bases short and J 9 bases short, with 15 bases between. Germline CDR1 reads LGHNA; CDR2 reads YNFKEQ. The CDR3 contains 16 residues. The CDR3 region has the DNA TGTGCCAGCAGCCAAGATTGGCGCGGGTTTGGTTCACCCCTCCACTTT. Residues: CASSQDWRGFGSPLHF.

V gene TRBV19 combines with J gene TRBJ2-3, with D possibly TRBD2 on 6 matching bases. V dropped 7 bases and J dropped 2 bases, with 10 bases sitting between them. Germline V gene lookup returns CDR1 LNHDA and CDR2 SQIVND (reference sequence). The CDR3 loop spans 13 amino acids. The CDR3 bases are TGTGCCAGTACCGGGAGTCCCACAGATACGCAGTATTTT. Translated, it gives CASTGSPTDTQYF.